The clone carrying this TCR beta chain appeared a few times. Its antigen is not known. Treatment in this sample: approximately 9-day PBMC culture with coronavirus spike peptide pools or control peptides (ViraFEST assay). The unexposed donor provided CD4+ T cells, which were taken before the COVID-19 pandemic (2011-2018). ViraFEST used peptide pools to expand antigen-specific T cells and subsequently sequenced their TCRs. CDR1 and CDR2 from the germline V gene are SGHAT and FQNNGV. The trim removed 2 bases at V and 1 base at J, leaving 1 base unmatched. This CDR3 is built from 14 residues. This sample is part of a study of vaccination and CD4 T cells after COVID-19. General study findings and limits: The great majority, 304 of 307 vaccine-specific clones, proved spike mono-reactive in convalescent patients.

Cultured CD4+ T cell DNA was sequenced using the Oncomine TCR Beta short-read assay. Genomic DNA extraction was carried out from cultured CD4+ T cells. One entry per CDR3 protein, called by TCRdb with MiXCR from the PCR reads. Of about 8,400 distinct CDR3 sequences listed, about 42% were seen once; the top ten hold approximately 19%. The sequenced sample was CD4+ T cells from blood, cultured in vitro. This sequence joins TRBV11-2 and TRBJ1-1, with 7 bases aligning to TRBD1. The receptor's source is a human donor in good health. The CDR3 protein is CASSLTGANTEAFF. The CDR3 region has the DNA TGTGCCAGCAGCTTAACAGGGGCGAACACTGAAGCTTTCTTT.